The following is a T cell receptor beta chain sequence with its context. Its antigen is currently not known. No much larger clone is present one base from it, and per-base qualities are unavailable. The cohort comprised around 690 healthy bone marrow donors. All cohort members were sampled while nominally healthy, although unrecorded immune exposures were likely present. The donor tested CMV seropositive and was one of the 289 seropositive cohort members. Every donor gave a peripheral blood sample, and the peripheral blood mononuclear cells from that sample were used for TCR beta sequencing. The Qiagen DNeasy Blood Extraction Kit was used to extract genomic DNA from the blood cell samples. V lost 2 bases and J lost 7 bases, and the count of bases not matched to a germline gene is 10. Reading from cysteine to phenylalanine, the CDR3 counts 15 amino acids. Kept here is only the CDR3 DNA, which spans 45 bases and is read in frame from base 1. Taken from the germline V gene, the CDR1 and CDR2 loops are MNHNS and SASEGT.

The sample originates from a study of cytomegalovirus exposure and HLA in healthy donors (TCRdb year 2017). A note on the overall study: According to an earlier analysis of a few hundred of the donors, about 179 million T cells yielded over 90 million unique TCR beta sequences and about 280 Gb of sequence data. About 280 gigabases of sequencing data and approximately 85 million unique TCR sequences were included in an early release covering several hundred HLA-typed donors. Among the roughly 380 genotyped donors, 81% belonged to the genetic ancestry cluster associated with self-reported Caucasian donors. The aim of the study was to test whether cataloging public T cell receptors could identify signatures of past pathogen exposure. The study profiled the T cell repertoires of 500 to 800 subjects by immunosequencing and related them to cytomegalovirus serostatus. Besides the first cohort of roughly 700 subjects, a separate validation cohort made up of about 120 different subjects was used. To predict cytomegalovirus infection status, the study combined high-throughput TCR immunosequencing, statistical association of individual TCRs with disease status, and machine learning. A later analysis re-examined previously published TCR beta repertoires from roughly 720 donors and added high-resolution HLA genotyping to investigate patterns of TCR occurrence. Rather than drawing on any new phenotypic data, the later analysis identified candidate immune exposures from TCR beta sequences and the way those sequences occurred across donors. An earlier analysis of 587 of the donors used high-throughput TCR beta sequencing to judge whether each TCR beta V gene segment behaved as functional or pseudogenic. Donor age, sex, ethnicity and CMV serostatus were compiled alongside the repertoire data. A later genetic analysis used genome-wide SNP genotypes for about 65% of the roughly 670 donors, treating that subset as a discovery cohort. Every discovery cohort repertoire had been produced on one sequencing platform. Both class I and class II loci were covered by HLA typing, at four-digit resolution. Typing coverage varied by locus: 629-630 donors for A, B, C, DRB1 and DQB1; more than 500 for DQA1; around 610 for DPA1; roughly 450 for DPB1. Roughly five DR-DQ haplotypes were handled as single units for association and clustering because linkage in the cohort was strong. Across around 400 genotyped donors of the cohort, an average of approximately 220,000 unique TCR beta nucleotide sequences per donor were sequenced, and roughly 20% of those sequences were non-productive.

The library was produced with the immunoSEQ multiplex PCR assay. The multiplex PCR relied on a mix of 60 forward primers for TCR Vbeta segments and 13 reverse primers for TCR Jbeta segments. The CDR3 region of rearranged TCR beta genes was amplified from genomic DNA by a multiplex PCR assay. The amplified TCR beta libraries were sequenced on the Illumina HiSeq System as 87-base-pair reads. The published analysis was carried out like this. A later analysis tallied roughly 80 million unique TCR beta chains across the roughly 610 repertoires, and some 12 million of those chains were shared by two or more donors. Raw reads were error-corrected and collapsed into unique sequences by a nearest-neighbor algorithm in which closely related sequences were merged to remove PCR and sequencing errors. V, D and J gene segments were assigned by aligning CDR3 sequences to IMGT reference sequences. For a sequence to be retained, a match of at least six nucleotides to both a V gene segment and a J gene segment was required. Rearrangements were called productive when the CDR3 lacked stop codons and stayed in frame with V and J; all others were non-productive. Following IMGT convention, CDR3 was defined as the stretch from the second conserved V-encoded cysteine to the conserved J-encoded phenylalanine. The earlier analysis of about 590 of the donors excluded sequences that lacked an unambiguous match to a single V gene segment. In an earlier analysis of almost 600 of the donors, a V segment was called functional when productive rearrangements were above 56.7%, and segregating when the standard deviation between donors exceeded 5%. A statistical classification framework was built to diagnose cytomegalovirus status from the catalog of TCR beta chain sequences. V and J gene assignment, in a later analysis, came from comparing TCR nucleotide sequences with IMGT/GENE-DB human TR gene sequences. The TCRdist pipeline was used in a later analysis to assign CDR3 sequences and most-parsimonious VDJ recombination scenarios. In a later analysis, every TCR beta chain was defined by the combination of its CDR3 amino acid sequence and its V-gene family, and reads without a unique V-gene family were dropped. As a way to deal with suspected cross-contamination and a sequencing artifact, a later analysis dropped under 600 nucleotide sequences that were highly shared and had low generation probability. In a later analysis, a clonal expansion index was calculated for each public chain from normalized within-repertoire ranks of inferred template counts. Generation probabilities in a later analysis came from a VDJ recombination model fitted to out-of-frame rearrangements, and those results were checked against IGoR. In a later analysis, hypergeometric tests were used to score TCR-TCR, TCR-HLA and TCR-CMV co-occurrence, with a repertoire-size bias correction applied to TCR pairs. In a later analysis, false discovery rates were estimated by permuting HLA or CMV assignments 20 times. In a later analysis, co-occurring TCRs were grouped using DBSCAN, and TCRdist sequence similarity was added for clustering within HLA-allele-positive subsets. Repertoires with fewer than 30,000 or more than 120,000 public chains, plus five repertoires with anomalous nucleotide sharing, were excluded from co-occurrence clustering. TCRdb obtained this table from immuneACCESS and retained in-frame rearrangements with V and J assigned. These tables miss some clones; where compared with another copy, unresolved V genes account for less than half of the shortfall, and the remainder is unexplained. V and J calls plus clone size are reproduced from that table; the DNA served to infer D and trimming. In this sample the table shows about 160,000 clones, 70% to 90% of which occur a single time. The leading ten clones occupy about 2% of the sample.

Study-level results and caveats: According to a later genetic analysis, donors in an Asian-associated ancestry cluster had fewer N-insertions in productive TCRs than the approximately 650-donor mean. In an earlier analysis of some 540 of the donors, most TCR beta V segments appeared in productive rearrangements about 90% or about 30% of the time, broadly matching IMGT annotations. Most CMV-associated TCR beta chains appeared to be HLA-restricted in a later analysis, and the HLA associations seemed to be driven largely by CMV exposure. In vitro tests confirmed that a few of the cytomegalovirus-associated TCR beta chains recognize cytomegalovirus antigens. The classifier was reported to diagnose cytomegalovirus status with high specificity and sensitivity in both the original and validation cohorts. An association between a missense DCLRE1C variant and V-gene and J-gene trimming of TCR beta chains was found in a later genetic analysis and replicated in an independent cohort. This cohort had only TCR beta chains sequenced, and the lack of alpha or paired-chain data limited which features could be detected. Because counts were too low, about 15 rarely observed V segments, including chromosome 9 orphons, were left out of the earlier analysis of 587 of the donors. Most TCR sequences were seen in very few donors, while some public TCRs were found in many individuals. Several of the top co-occurrence clusters appeared to be linked to parvovirus B19, influenza, CMV and Epstein-Barr virus, according to a later analysis. The study gave a list of 150 to 200 TCR beta chains associated with cytomegalovirus. For the cohort, immune exposure information was limited to CMV serostatus. A group of highly shared sequence variants was considered likely to be a technical artifact of the sequencing pipeline. The authors suggested that the approach could potentially be extended to other disease states and immunological phenotypes. Specific HLA alleles were associated with around 18,000 TCR beta sequences at a false discovery rate of 0.05 in a later analysis. When HLA alleles, especially DR and DQ, strongly co-occurred, attributing TCR associations to individual alleles was difficult. Correlated functional status among segregating V segments might reflect linkage disequilibrium, but an unknown experimental factor could not be ruled out. Because HLA typing was missing for some donors at each locus, association tests included only the typed subset. Some IMGT-functional V segments, including TRBV6-2 and TRBV6-3, could not be distinguished by the 87-base-pair reads and were therefore excluded. A further reported finding was that TCR beta sequences accurately predicted the HLA-A and HLA-B alleles for most subjects in the first cohort. Roughly uniform sequencing depth across donors was assumed in presence/absence analyses, although this assumption may not hold. A later analysis found that HLA-associated TCR beta chains were more clonally expanded and had lower generation probabilities than equally common non-associated chains. According to a later analysis, TCR association rates differed among HLA loci, with DRB1 alleles showing the most associated TCRs and HLA-C alleles showing the fewest.

The sequence was obtained from a man younger than 35 in good health and CMV-seropositive. Specimen: PBMCs. The chain is assembled from TRBV6-1 and TRBJ1-1, and 7 junction bases match TRBD1. The DNA sequence is as follows: TGTGCCAGCAGTGAAAAGAGGTACAGGGGTGGTGAAGCTTTCTTT. Its amino acids are CASSEKRYRGGEAFF.